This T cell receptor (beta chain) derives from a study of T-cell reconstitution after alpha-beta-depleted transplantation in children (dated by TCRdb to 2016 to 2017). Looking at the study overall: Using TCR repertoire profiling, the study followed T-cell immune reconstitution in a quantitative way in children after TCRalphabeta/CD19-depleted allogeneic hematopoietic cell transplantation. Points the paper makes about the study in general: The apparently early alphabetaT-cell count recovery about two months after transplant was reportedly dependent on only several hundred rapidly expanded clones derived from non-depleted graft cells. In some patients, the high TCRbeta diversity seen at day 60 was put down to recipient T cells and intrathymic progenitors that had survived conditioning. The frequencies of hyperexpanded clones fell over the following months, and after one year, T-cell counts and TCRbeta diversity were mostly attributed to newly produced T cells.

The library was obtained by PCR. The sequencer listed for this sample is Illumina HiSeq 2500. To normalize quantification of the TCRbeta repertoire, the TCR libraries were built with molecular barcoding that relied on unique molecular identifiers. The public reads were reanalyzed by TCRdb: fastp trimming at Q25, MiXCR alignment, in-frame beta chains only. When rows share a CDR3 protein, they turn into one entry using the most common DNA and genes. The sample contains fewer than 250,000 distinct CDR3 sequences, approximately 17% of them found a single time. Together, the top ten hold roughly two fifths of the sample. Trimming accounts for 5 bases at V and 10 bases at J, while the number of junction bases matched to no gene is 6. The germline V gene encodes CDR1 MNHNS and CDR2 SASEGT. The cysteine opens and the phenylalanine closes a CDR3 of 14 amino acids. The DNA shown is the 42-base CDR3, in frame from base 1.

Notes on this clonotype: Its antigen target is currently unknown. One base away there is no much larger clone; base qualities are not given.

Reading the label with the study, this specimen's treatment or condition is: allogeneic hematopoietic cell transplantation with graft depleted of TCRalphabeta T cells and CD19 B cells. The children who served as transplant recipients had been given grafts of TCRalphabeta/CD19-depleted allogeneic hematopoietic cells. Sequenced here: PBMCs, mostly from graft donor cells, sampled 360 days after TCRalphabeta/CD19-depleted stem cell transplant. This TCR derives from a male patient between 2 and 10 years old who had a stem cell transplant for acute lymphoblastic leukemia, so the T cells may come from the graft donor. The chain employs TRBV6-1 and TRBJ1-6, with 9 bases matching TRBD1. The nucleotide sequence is TGTGCCAGCAGTCTCCGGGACAGGGCCTCACCCCTCCACTTT. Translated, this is CASSLRDRASPLHF.